The 11 T cell receptor beta chains given below trace back to one sample, sequenced in a study of blood T cells in healthy people across ages. Through a sample-barcoded 5' primer and a J-beta primer mix, a second PCR was run for 7 to 11 cycles. TCRdb ran MiXCR on the 5' RACE reads and lists one entry per CDR3 protein. This table has 540,000 or so distinct CDR3 sequences, less than 25% appearing once. These same data were also listed under a study on T cells of mothers and their children.

Sequencing used blood. These receptors all come from a boy younger than 18 in good health.

This clonotype showed up just a few times. This chain links TRBV3-1 with TRBJ1-6; 9 positions match TRBD1. This CDR3 is built from 13 residues. Losses at the gene ends were 1 base for V and 11 bases for J; bases not matched to a gene: 0. Germline CDR1 LGHDT, CDR2 YNNKEL (reference sequence). CDR3 in DNA: TGTGCCAGCAGCCAAGGGACAGGGGCACCCCTCCACTTT. Translating gives CASSQGTGAPLHF.

The J gene is TRBJ2-3, the V gene TRBV20-1; 13 bases align to TRBD2. The CDR3 loop spans 18 amino acids. The germline V gene has CDR1 DFQATT and CDR2 SNEGSKA (reference sequence). V dropped 6 bases and J dropped 0; count of bases not matched to a gene: 12. The CDR3 spells CSAEMTSGGRPSTDTQYF. The CDR3 DNA reads as TGCAGTGCCGAGATGACTAGCGGGGGGAGACCTAGCACAGATACGCAGTATTTT.

The V call is TRBV28, the J call TRBJ2-5; perhaps D is TRBD1 or TRBD2 (5 bases each). The CDR3 runs to 14 residues. The germline V gene has CDR1 MDHEN and CDR2 SYDVKM. V was cut by 6 bases and J by 5 bases, with 16 bases left in between. CDR3 residues: CASSALGVGETQYF. CDR3 nucleotide sequence: TGTGCCAGCAGCGCCTTGGGGGTAGGGGAGACCCAGTACTTC.

This clonotype has just a few counts. V is TRBV27 and J is TRBJ1-4; 8 nucleotides line up with TRBD1. Germline CDR1 is MNHEY and CDR2 is SMNVEV (reference sequence). V shed 4 bases and J 7 bases; nucleotides not matched to a gene: 5. The CDR3 runs to 14 residues. The CDR3 is CASSWGQVFEKLFF. CDR3 sequence (DNA): TGTGCCAGCAGTTGGGGACAGGTTTTTGAAAAACTGTTTTTT. The full variable domain, rest sourced from reference TRBV27 and TRBJ1-4, is EAQVTQNPRYLITVTGKKLTVTCSQNMNHEYMSWYRQDPGLGLRQIYYSMNVEVTDKGDVPEGYKVSRKEKRNFPLILESPSPNQTSLYFCASSWGQVFEKLFFGSGTQLSVL.

This clonotype was counted a few times. The chain employs TRBV6-9 and TRBJ2-1; D perhaps matches TRBD2 (6 bases). This CDR3 contains 13 residues. The germline CDR1 and CDR2 sequences are MNHGY and SVAAGI. Trimming stripped 8 bases from V and 4 bases from J, with 12 bases between. The CDR3 region has the DNA TGTGCCAGCCGGGAGCTGAAATACAATGAGCAGTTCTTC. Amino acid sequence: CASRELKYNEQFF.

The chain uses TRBV27 and TRBJ2-5; D is ambiguous. The DNA matches TRBJ2-1 better at its end, which makes the J call doubtful. Germline V gives CDR1 MNHEY, CDR2 SMNVEV (reference sequence). This CDR3 contains 13 residues. This CDR3 reads CATNPRGYNEQFF. For the CDR3, the DNA is TGTGCCACCAATCCCAGAGGTTACAATGAGCAGTTCTTC.

This chain links TRBV9 with TRBJ2-5; 8 bases are a match to TRBD1. The CDR3 spans 16 residues. The germline gives CDR1 SGDLS, CDR2 YYNGEE. V shed 3 bases, J shed 2 bases, and the junction held 9 bases outside the gene matches. CDR3 protein: CASSAYGTGLQETQYF. Here the CDR3 DNA reads TGTGCCAGCAGCGCGTATGGGACAGGCCTACAAGAGACCCAGTACTTC.

This clonotype was observed at least ten times. The chain is built from TRBV29-1 and TRBJ2-5; tentatively, D is TRBD1 (5 bases). Germline loops: CDR1 SQVTM, CDR2 ANQGSEA. V was clipped by 7 bases and J by 5 bases, with 17 bases between them. This CDR3 region has 13 residues. The DNA for the CDR3 is TGCAGCGCCGACAGTCACTATGGGGAGACCCAGTACTTC. Residues: CSADSHYGETQYF.

This clonotype was recorded a few times. The genes are TRBV4-1 and TRBJ1-6, with a weak D call TRBD1 (6 bases). Trimming left V 3 bases short and J 9 bases short, with 15 bases between. Germline V CDR1 and CDR2: MGHRA, YSYEKL. The CDR3 sequence is 15 residues long. CDR3 sequence: CASSQGRWGLSPLHF. CDR3 DNA: TGCGCCAGCAGCCAGGGACGCTGGGGGCTTTCACCCCTCCACTTT.

The V call is TRBV29-1, the J call TRBJ2-5; D remains unclear. Germline assignment: CDR1 SQVTM and CDR2 ANQGSEA. CDR3 size: 14 residues. Trimming left V 0 bases short and J 1 base short, with 9 bases between. CDR3 DNA sequence: TGCAGCGTTGAAGATCCAGCGTTCCAAGAGACCCAGTACTTC. Translation: CSVEDPAFQETQYF.

V and J are TRBV15 and TRBJ1-3, with TRBD1 identical over 8 bases. Per germline, CDR1 LNHNV and CDR2 YYDKDF (reference sequence). The CDR3 sequence is 18 residues long. With 0 bases clipped from V and 1 base from J, the junction kept 8 bases outside the gene matches. CDR3 sequence (DNA): TGTGCCACCAGCAGAGATAGGCAGGGGGCGAATTCTGGAAACACCATATATTTT. Translated, it gives CATSRDRQGANSGNTIYF.